This T cell receptor beta chain was retrieved from a study of patients and donors after allogeneic stem cell transplantation. Trimming pared 5 bases from V and 5 bases from J, leaving 14 bases between. This CDR3 has 14 amino acids. The germline V gene encodes CDR1 SGHVS and CDR2 FQNEAQ. There are many counts of this clonotype. Using its own MiXCR run on the RT-PCR reads, TCRdb lists one record per CDR3 protein. The data contain approximately 27,000 distinct CDR3 sequences, more than 8% of them singletons. Sequenced input: blood, either unsorted or a sorted T cell fraction (not recorded which). The TCR comes from a human donor who was either an allogeneic HSCT recipient or a stem cell or donor lymphocyte infusion donor (not recorded which). It is not recorded whose cells these are; they may come from a transplant donor. The V and J genes are TRBV7-8 and TRBJ2-3, with D hard to call. For the CDR3, the DNA is TGTGCCAGCAGCCTAATGGGGAATAGAGATACGCAGTATTTT. Its translation: CASSLMGNRDTQYF.